This T cell receptor (beta chain) was documented in a study of T cells in Graves' hyperthyroidism and ophthalmopathy. Ophthalmopathy patients had moderate-to-severe active disease, CAS ≥3, NOSPECS ≥4, and disease duration under 3 months. Clinical symptoms, serum thyroxine and TRAb, thyroid ultrasound and orbital computed tomography together formed the diagnostic basis. PBMCs were derived from roughly 9.6 ml fresh peripheral blood. TCR beta CDR3 sequences were amplified from RNA transcripts. Carried out on the TCR CDR3, a first-round RT-PCR used the HTBI primer set. TCRdb recomputed calls from the multiplex PCR reads with MiXCR, one row per CDR3 protein. The table records about half a million distinct CDR3 sequences, approximately 16% of them present only once. This clonotype has at least ten counts. The origin of this receptor is a woman in her thirties with Graves' ophthalmopathy. Sequencing was carried out using blood.

CDR3 sequence: CSASPGTSSSYEQYF. CDR3 nucleotides: TGCAGTGCTAGTCCCGGGACGTCTAGCTCCTACGAGCAGTACTTC. The chain is built from TRBV20-1 and TRBJ2-7; D may correspond to TRBD1 or TRBD2 (5 bases each). The germline V gene encodes CDR1 DFQATT and CDR2 SNEGSKA (reference sequence). V was trimmed by 3 bases and J by 0 bases, leaving 15 bases between them. CDR3 length: 15 residues.